These 28 T cell receptor beta chains came from one sample sequenced in a study of CD8+ T cells in alopecia areata. The authors extracted RNA and reverse transcribed it into cDNA as the sequencing template. The repertoire was sequenced with immunoSEQ multiplex PCR; TCRdb's copy has only in-frame clones and lacks some. The sample has some 190,000 clones; around three fifths are singletons. Documented treatment: oral pan-JAK inhibitor, 5-10 mg twice daily. The source was CD4+ T cells sorted from blood, collected at week 24, from a patient treated with tofacitinib. The source is a human donor with alopecia areata.

This chain connects TRBV2 to TRBJ1-2, with D hard to call. This CDR3 is built from 11 residues. Trimming left V 8 bases short and J 5 bases short, with 9 bases between. Germline V lookup: CDR1 SNHLY, CDR2 FYNNEI. CDR3 sequence reads: CASGRTYGYTF. The CDR3 nucleotides read TGTGCCAGCGGACGGACGTATGGCTACACCTTC.

V gene TRBV6-5 combines with J gene TRBJ2-2, with unresolved D. The CDR3 spans 14 residues. V was clipped by 2 bases and J by 1 base, with 5 bases between them. Germline assignment: CDR1 MNHEY and CDR2 SVGAGI. The CDR3 protein is CASSYTGNTGELFF. The CDR3 DNA reads as TGTGCCAGCAGTTACACGGGGAACACCGGGGAGCTGTTTTTT.

This clone came up once. The chain links TRBV2 to TRBJ2-1, with D possibly matching TRBD2 (5 bases). The V gene lost 7 bases and the J gene lost 10 bases, with 20 bases spanning the gap. The CDR3 is made up of 14 amino acids. Germline CDR1 and CDR2: SNHLY and FYNNEI. CDR3 sequence reads: CASKMVAAGQEQFF. The CDR3 nucleotides read TGTGCCAGCAAGATGGTTGCGGCGGGTCAGGAGCAGTTCTTC.

The rearrangement uses TRBV29-1 and TRBJ1-2, with 7 bases identical to TRBD1. Germline assignment: CDR1 SQVTM and CDR2 ANQGSEA. J lost 0 bases, V lost 6 bases, and 4 bases had no gene match. This CDR3 is 13 amino acids long. The CDR3 is CSVKTGSNYGYTF. CDR3 in DNA: TGCAGCGTGAAGACAGGGTCTAACTATGGCTACACCTTC.

J is TRBJ2-1 and V is TRBV4-3, with TRBD1 as a possible D gene (6 bases). The CDR3 runs to 13 residues. The germline CDR1 and CDR2 sequences are LGHNA and YSLEER. Between the trimmed V and J ends, which lost 1 base and 16 bases, there was a span of 17 bases. The CDR3 bases are TGCGCCAGCAGCCAAGTACGACAGGATCCCCTTTTCTTC. The encoded protein is CASSQVRQDPLFF.

The chain joins TRBV5-6 to TRBJ1-2; D call uncertain. The V end was cut by 2 bases, the J end by 4 bases, with 15 bases between. Germline CDR1 SGHDT, CDR2 YYEEEE. The CDR3 has 15 amino acids. As DNA, the CDR3 is TGTGCCAGCAGCTTTATTTCACGGCAGGCCTATGGCTACACCTTC. Translated: CASSFISRQAYGYTF. The variable domain in full, with the rest retrieved from reference TRBV5-6 and TRBJ1-2, is DAGVTQSPTHLIKTRGQQVTLRCSPKSGHDTVSWYQQALGQGPQFIFQYYEEEERQRGNFPDRFSGHQFPNYSSELNVNALLLGDSALYLCASSFISRQAYGYTFGSGTRLTVV.

This clone was seen a handful of times. J is TRBJ1-1 and V is TRBV7-3, with 7 positions matching TRBD1. The CDR3 length is 15 residues. Germline assignment: CDR1 SGHTA and CDR2 FQGTGA. V shed 1 base and J 1 base; nucleotides not matched to a gene: 3. The CDR3 nucleotides read TGTGCCAGCAGCTTAAGAGGGGGCAGGAACACTGAAGCTTTCTTT. Its translation is CASSLRGGRNTEAFF.

Only one count was recorded for this clone. The chain combines TRBV29-1 with TRBJ2-1; 7 bases agree with TRBD1. The CDR3 spans 13 residues. Looked up from germline, CDR1 is SQVTM and CDR2 is ANQGSEA. The V segment lost 5 bases and the J segment 5 bases; nucleotides outside the gene matches: 6. The CDR3 region has the DNA TGCAGCGTTAGTGACAGGGTAAACAATGAGCAGTTCTTC. Residues: CSVSDRVNNEQFF.

The gene calls are TRBV29-1 and TRBJ2-5; 7 bases map to TRBD1. Per the germline V gene, CDR1 is SQVTM and CDR2 is ANQGSEA. The CDR3 has 12 residues. V lost 1 base to trimming and J lost 5 bases; unmatched junction nucleotides: 1. CDR3 bases: TGCAGCGTTGAAGCGACAGGGGAGACCCAGTACTTC. This sequence encodes CSVEATGETQYF. Full variable domain (missing parts from reference TRBV29-1 and TRBJ2-5): SAVISQKPSRDICQRGTSLTIQCQVDSQVTMMFWYRQQPGQSLTLIATANQGSEATYESGFVIDKFPISRPNLTFSTLTVSNMSPEDSSIYLCSVEATGETQYFGPGTRLLVL.

The chain links TRBV10-3 to TRBJ2-3; D uncertain. Trimming removed 7 bases at V and 0 bases at J, with 11 bases between. Germline V gene lookup returns CDR1 ENHRY and CDR2 SYGVKD. The CDR3 runs 14 residues. The CDR3 sequence is CAIKGGTSTDTQYF. CDR3 sequence (DNA): TGTGCCATCAAGGGCGGTACCAGCACAGATACGCAGTATTTT.

The chain combines TRBV11-3 with TRBJ1-6; D is possibly TRBD1 (5 bases). This CDR3 has 13 residues. V lost 6 bases, J lost 7 bases, and 10 bases lay in between. Looked up from germline, CDR1 is SGHNT and CDR2 is YENEEA. The CDR3 DNA follows: TGTGCCAGCAGACAGGACACGAATTCACCCCTCCACTTT. Protein: CASRQDTNSPLHF.

The rearrangement uses TRBV11-2 and TRBJ2-4, with 8 bases lining up with TRBD1. Unmatched junction bases numbered 14, after V lost 4 bases and J lost 9 bases. Germline CDR1 SGHAT, CDR2 FQNNGV. The CDR3 has 16 amino acids. The CDR3 DNA is TGTGCCAGCAGCTCAACCACCGGGACAGGTTATAGCATTCAGTACTTC. This gives the protein CASSSTTGTGYSIQYF.

The chain combines TRBV29-1 with TRBJ2-6; 8 bases are a match to TRBD1. The CDR3 runs 14 residues. Germline V lookup: CDR1 SQVTM, CDR2 ANQGSEA. The ends lost 5 bases at V and 1 base at J; junction bases unmatched: 1. DNA of the CDR3: TGCAGCGTTAGGACAGGGTCTGGGGCCAACGTCCTGACTTTC. It yields the protein CSVRTGSGANVLTF.

The chain uses TRBV6-6 and TRBJ1-6; no clear D gene. The CDR3 loop spans 16 amino acids. V was shortened by 6 bases and J by 6 bases, with 18 bases between the two germline ends. Germline V gives CDR1 MNHNY, CDR2 SVGAGI (reference sequence). CDR3 DNA: TGTGCCAGCAGAGGAGGTCGTGGGCTCTCTAATTCACCCCTCCACTTT. Encoded protein: CASRGGRGLSNSPLHF.

This chain links TRBV30 with TRBJ1-2, with unresolved D. The CDR3 is 12 residues long. Trimming cost V 2 bases and J 8 bases, with 12 bases left between them. The germline CDR1 and CDR2 sequences are GTSNPN and SVGIG (reference sequence). In DNA form, the CDR3 reads TGTGCCTGGAGTTTTTCCCGTTCGGGCTACACCTTC. It encodes CAWSFSRSGYTF. The full variable domain, its missing parts supplied by reference TRBV30 and TRBJ1-2, is SQTIHQWPATLVQPVGSPLSLECTVEGTSNPNLYWYRQAAGRGLQLLFYSVGIGQISSEVPQNLSASRPQDRQFILSSKKLLLSDSGFYLCAWSFSRSGYTFGSGTRLTVV.

As for this clone: The germline gene is not matched at one end of the junction; a read error may be the cause. This sequence joins TRBV4-3 and TRBJ2-1, with D unclear. Germline V gene lookup returns CDR1 LGHNA and CDR2 YSLEER. This CDR3 is built from 14 residues. The chain's CDR3 is CAISQDRVNGQQFF. CDR3 nucleotides: TGCGCCATCAGCCAAGATCGCGTCAACGGGCAGCAGTTCTTC.

CDR3 sequence: CATSRGQGATGELFF. The CDR3 DNA is TGTGCCACCAGCAGAGGACAGGGGGCGACCGGGGAGCTGTTTTTT. The V and J genes are TRBV15 and TRBJ2-2, with TRBD1 matching over 10 bases. The germline V gene encodes CDR1 LNHNV and CDR2 YYDKDF (reference sequence). V dropped 1 base and J dropped 5; count of bases not matched to a gene: 1. The CDR3 is 15 amino acids. Full variable domain (remainder filled in from reference TRBV15 and TRBJ2-2): DAMVIQNPRYQVTQFGKPVTLSCSQTLNHNVMYWYQQKSSQAPKLLFHYYDKDFNNEADTPDNFQSRRPNTSFCFLDIRSPGLGDTAMYLCATSRGQGATGELFFGEGSRLTVL.

The sample holds one count of this clone. The V gene is TRBV27, the J gene TRBJ1-5, with D uncertain. In germline, CDR1 is MNHEY, CDR2 SMNVEV (reference sequence). The CDR3 has 13 amino acids. V gave up 10 bases and J gave up 4 bases, with 14 bases separating them. The CDR3 DNA reads TGTGCCACGTCCTGGACGGAGAATCAGCCCCAGCATTTT. The encoded protein is CATSWTENQPQHF.

V gene TRBV29-1 combines with J gene TRBJ1-2, with D tentatively TRBD1 (6 bases). CDR1 is SQVTM, CDR2 ANQGSEA, per germline. The CDR3 covers 11 residues. V lost 7 bases and J lost 4, with 10 bases in between. The CDR3 loop is CSARGGYGYTF. CDR3 DNA: TGCAGCGCCAGAGGGGGCTATGGCTACACCTTC.

The gene calls are TRBV30 and TRBJ1-6, with a weak D call TRBD1 (6 bases). This CDR3 is 15 amino acids long. Per germline, CDR1 GTSNPN and CDR2 SVGIG (reference sequence). The germline V and J ends were trimmed by 0 bases and 6 bases, with 12 bases remaining between them. CDR3 region: CAWSVLQGGNSPLHF. In DNA form, the CDR3 reads TGTGCCTGGAGTGTCCTACAGGGAGGTAATTCACCCCTCCACTTT.

The CDR3 DNA follows: TGTGCCAGCAGCGTAGTCGCGGGGGGGCATACAGATACGCAGTATTTT. Its protein product is CASSVVAGGHTDTQYF. This sequence joins TRBV9 and TRBJ2-3, with 9 bases aligning to TRBD2. The CDR3 consists of 16 residues. Germline V gives CDR1 SGDLS, CDR2 YYNGEE. V shed 0 bases, J shed 3 bases, and the junction held 5 bases outside the gene matches.

The rearrangement links TRBV27 to TRBJ2-1; 8 nucleotides agree with TRBD2. V dropped 3 bases and J dropped 5; count of bases not matched to a gene: 3. CDR3 length: 14 amino acids. Looked up from germline, CDR1 is MNHEY and CDR2 is SMNVEV (reference sequence). The CDR3 nucleotides read TGTGCCAGCAGTTTTCGGGGGGGCCACAATGAGCAGTTCTTC. Translated, it gives CASSFRGGHNEQFF.

The genes are TRBV30 and TRBJ2-7, with a possible D match to TRBD2 (5 bases). V was pared by 3 bases and J by 3 bases, with 9 bases between. This CDR3 is built from 12 residues. Germline CDR1 GTSNPN, CDR2 SVGIG (reference sequence). The CDR3 DNA reads as TGTGCCTGGAGACTAGGTCACTACGAGCAGTACTTC. As protein: CAWRLGHYEQYF.

In this sample, this clone turned up a few times. V and J are TRBV4-3 and TRBJ1-5; D is unresolved. V lost 1 base and J 1 base, leaving 8 bases between the germline ends. The germline V gene has CDR1 LGHNA and CDR2 YSLEER. The CDR3 loop spans 15 amino acids. In nucleotides, the CDR3 is TGCGCCAGCAGCCAAGCGGTGGGGAGCAATCAGCCCCAGCATTTT. Protein: CASSQAVGSNQPQHF.

The V call is TRBV2, the J call TRBJ1-1; D is unresolved. Looked up from germline, CDR1 is SNHLY and CDR2 is FYNNEI. This CDR3 is built from 14 residues. V was trimmed by 0 bases and J by 11 bases, leaving 16 bases between them. CDR3 residues: CASSEARDRGKAFF. As DNA, the CDR3 is TGTGCCAGCAGTGAAGCTAGGGATCGAGGGAAGGCTTTCTTT. Supplemented by reference TRBV2 and TRBJ1-1, the full variable domain reads EPEVTQTPSHQVTQMGQEVILRCVPISNHLYFYWYRQILGQKVEFLVSFYNNEISEKSEIFDDQFSVERPDGSNFTLKIRSTKLEDSAMYFCASSEARDRGKAFFGQGTRLTVV.

The chain combines TRBV5-1 with TRBJ1-1, with D possibly TRBD1 on 5 matching bases. This CDR3 region has 14 residues. V lost 1 base to trimming and J lost 5 bases, with 12 bases between them. Per germline, CDR1 SGHRS and CDR2 YFSETQ. The CDR3 DNA sequence: TGCGCCAGCAGCTTGACAGGAACAGTGACTGAAGCTTTCTTT. Its translation is CASSLTGTVTEAFF.

In its sample, this clone was seen a few times. CDR3 sequence reads: CASSGGGKVSYNEQFF. In DNA form, the CDR3 reads TGCGCCAGCAGCGGCGGAGGGAAGGTGTCCTACAATGAGCAGTTCTTC. V is TRBV5-1 and J is TRBJ2-1, with a weak D call TRBD2 (6 bases). With 4 bases removed from V and 1 base from J, the gap between germline ends came to 15 bases. Germline loops: CDR1 SGHRS, CDR2 YFSETQ. The CDR3 sequence is 16 residues long.

This chain joins TRBV5-1 and TRBJ2-1, with D unclear. V lost 2 bases and J lost 7, with 7 bases in between. The CDR3 is made up of 12 amino acids. CDR1 and CDR2 (germline): SGHRS, YFSETQ. CDR3: CASSFDLNEQFF. CDR3 coding DNA: TGCGCCAGCAGCTTCGACTTAAATGAGCAGTTCTTC.